This TCR beta chain was profiled in a study of blood T cell repertoires in COVID-19. Study-level information: The study drew acute and convalescent COVID-19 samples from the United States, Italy and Spain. PBMCs, B-cell-depleted T cells, or T cells provided the cDNA or gDNA that made up the material.

Original analysis: It was from reference gene primer amplification that nucleated cell counts were estimated. Using immunoSEQ multiplex PCR, the repertoire was profiled, and TCRdb retains in-frame clones only, with some absent. The V and J calls and clone size come from that table; D and trimming were worked out from the DNA. The repertoire holds 70,000 to 80,000 clones, with roughly 84% as singletons. This CDR3 has 14 amino acids. Trimming took 0 bases from V and 7 from J, leaving 10 bases between them. CDR1 is LGHDT, CDR2 YNNKEL, per germline (reference sequence). In its sample, this clone was seen a few times.

The TCR was taken from an elderly man with acute or convalescent COVID-19. The source material was peripheral blood. V is TRBV3-1 (or the pseudogene TRBV3-2) and J is TRBJ1-5; no firm D call. The CDR3 here is CASSQDPRSQPQHF. The CDR3 region has the DNA TGTGCCAGCAGCCAAGATCCCCGGTCCCAGCCCCAGCATTTT.